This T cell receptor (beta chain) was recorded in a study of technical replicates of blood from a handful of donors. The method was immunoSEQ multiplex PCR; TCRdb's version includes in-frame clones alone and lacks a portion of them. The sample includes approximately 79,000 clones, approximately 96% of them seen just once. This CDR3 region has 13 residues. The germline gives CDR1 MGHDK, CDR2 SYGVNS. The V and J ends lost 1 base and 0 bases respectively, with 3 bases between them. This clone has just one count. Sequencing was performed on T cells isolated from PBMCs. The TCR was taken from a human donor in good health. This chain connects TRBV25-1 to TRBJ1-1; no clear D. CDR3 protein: CASSEFMNTEAFF. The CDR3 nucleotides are TGTGCCAGCAGTGAATTCATGAACACTGAAGCTTTCTTT.